These 31 T cell receptor beta chains came from one sample sequenced in a study of blood T cells in healthy people across ages. A J-beta primer mix and a sample-barcoded 5' primer were used in a second PCR of roughly 6 to 11 cycles. MiXCR was run by TCRdb on the 5' RACE reads, yielding one entry per CDR3 protein. The repertoire holds some 640,000 distinct CDR3 sequences, with less than 35% as singletons. Sample: blood. Receptor source: a woman of 80 years or more in good health.

Many counts were recorded for this clonotype. The rearrangement links TRBV27 to TRBJ2-5; D is perhaps TRBD1 (5 bases). Germline lookup yields CDR1 MNHEY and CDR2 SMNVEV (reference sequence). The ends were cut back, 0 bases at V and 5 bases at J, with 10 bases in the middle. This CDR3 has 14 residues. CDR3: CASSLSAGLETQYF. CDR3 in DNA: TGTGCCAGCAGTTTATCGGCAGGGTTGGAGACCCAGTACTTC.

This sequence joins TRBV7-3 and TRBJ2-4, with 7 bases aligning to TRBD2. Germline V gene data show CDR1 as SGHTA and CDR2 as FQGTGA. J gave up 1 base and V 2 bases, and 11 bases lay outside the gene matches. The CDR3 is 18 residues long. For the CDR3, the DNA is TGTGCCAGCAGCTTAGTGGTTGGGGACTACTCGGCCAAAAACATTCAGTACTTC. It is translated as CASSLVVGDYSAKNIQYF.

This clonotype has a count of ten or more. Here the CDR3 reads CASSPGAESTDTQYF. CDR3 nucleotide sequence: TGTGCCAGCTCACCAGGGGCGGAAAGCACAGATACGCAGTATTTT. The gene calls are TRBV18 and TRBJ2-3, with D maybe TRBD1 (5 bases). This CDR3 is 15 amino acids long. Germline V gives CDR1 KGHSH, CDR2 LQKENI. With 2 bases removed from V and 0 bases from J, the gap between germline ends came to 9 bases.

Note on this clonotype: This may stem from a read error, because a much larger clone lies one nucleotide away. This chain connects TRBV7-3 to TRBJ2-3; 8 nucleotides agree with TRBD2. CDR1 is SGHTA and CDR2 is FQGTGA in the germline V gene. With V trimmed by 6 bases and J by 1 base, 6 bases remained unmatched. CDR3 length equals 15 residues. The CDR3 region is CASSLSGERTDTQYF. CDR3 coding DNA: TGTGCCAGCAGTCTTAGCGGGGAGCGCACAGATACGCAGTATTTT. The full variable domain, its missing parts supplied by reference TRBV7-3 and TRBJ2-3, is GAGVSQTPSNKVTEKGKYVELRCDPISGHTALYWYRQSLGQGPEFLIYFQGTGAADDSGLPNDRFFAVRPEGSVSTLKIQRTERGDSAVYLCASSLSGERTDTQYFGPGTRLTVL.

This clonotype was picked up a small number of times. A single base separates this from a much larger clone, so it may be a read error. This chain links TRBV18 with TRBJ1-2; D is perhaps TRBD1 (5 bases). Deletions cut 0 bases from V and 8 bases from J, with 13 bases between. Germline loops: CDR1 KGHSH, CDR2 LQKENI. This CDR3 has 14 residues. Here the CDR3 DNA reads TGTGCCAGCTCACCACCTACGCAGGGTGGAGGCTACACCTTC. This sequence encodes CASSPPTQGGGYTF.

The J gene is TRBJ2-2, the V gene TRBV5-1; D may be TRBD1 (5 bases). CDR1 is SGHRS, CDR2 YFSETQ, per germline. The CDR3 is made up of 16 amino acids. Trimming removed 1 base at V and 1 base at J, with 11 bases between. As DNA, the CDR3 is TGCGCCAGCAGCTTGAAGCAGGGTCAGAACACCGGGGAGCTGTTTTTT. It encodes CASSLKQGQNTGELFF.

This clonotype was observed a handful of times. The chain joins TRBV7-2 to TRBJ2-1; 8 bases agree with TRBD2. Near its end, the DNA agrees better with TRBJ2-7, so the J call may be wrong. Germline V gives CDR1 SGHTA, CDR2 FQGNSA. This CDR3 has 15 amino acids. CDR3 loop: CASSPWRGVYNEQYF. DNA of the CDR3: TGTGCCAGCAGCCCCTGGCGGGGGGTTTACAATGAGCAGTACTTC.

On this clonotype itself: This may be a read error, as it is one base from a much larger clone. This rearrangement joins TRBV10-3 to TRBJ2-7, with 11 nucleotides matching TRBD1. CDR1 is ENHRY and CDR2 is SYGVKD in the germline V gene. CDR3 length equals 16 residues. V shed 2 bases, J shed 7 bases, and the junction held 10 bases outside the gene matches. In DNA form, the CDR3 reads TGTGCCATCAGTGAGGAAGGGACAGGGGGATCAAATGAGCAGTACTTC. It codes for CAISEEGTGGSNEQYF.

This clonotype showed up many times. The chain carries TRBV7-2 and TRBJ2-3, with TRBD2 as a possible D gene (5 bases). The CDR3 length is 16 residues. Germline V CDR1 and CDR2: SGHTA, FQGNSA. V lost 0 bases and J 2 bases, leaving 12 bases between the germline ends. CDR3 coding DNA: TGTGCCAGCAGCTTAGCGAGGGCCGCACTCACAGATACGCAGTATTTT. This codes for CASSLARAALTDTQYF.

This chain joins TRBV9 and TRBJ2-5; 11 bases agree with TRBD2. Unmatched junction bases numbered 13, after V lost 4 bases and J lost 11 bases. There are 15 residues in the CDR3. The germline gives CDR1 SGDLS, CDR2 YYNGEE. The CDR3 DNA sequence: TGTGCCAGCAGCCCCCGAGGTAGCGGGGGGGCCCAGCAGTACTTC. Protein product: CASSPRGSGGAQQYF.

The chain carries TRBV20-1 and TRBJ1-2, with D possibly matching TRBD1 (5 bases). There are 15 residues in the CDR3. Germline loops: CDR1 DFQATT, CDR2 SNEGSKA (reference sequence). Trimming pared 3 bases from V and 6 bases from J, leaving 20 bases between. The CDR3 DNA sequence: TGCAGTGCTAGCCCGCTGGACCAGGGATTGGATGGCTACACCTTC. It yields the protein CSASPLDQGLDGYTF.

This clonotype was observed many times. The chain recombines TRBV6-1 with TRBJ2-3, with D perhaps matching TRBD2 (5 bases). V was clipped by 3 bases and J by 2 bases, with 9 bases between them. CDR1 is MNHNS, CDR2 SASEGT, per germline. This CDR3 is 14 amino acids long. CDR3 DNA sequence: TGTGCCAGCAGTGATAAGCGGATCACAGATACGCAGTATTTT. It encodes CASSDKRITDTQYF.

There are many counts of this clonotype. V and J are TRBV28 and TRBJ1-1, with 8 bases aligning to TRBD1. The CDR3 runs 16 residues. V shed 6 bases, J shed 4 bases, and the junction held 13 bases outside the gene matches. Germline-derived CDR1 and CDR2 are MDHEN and SYDVKM. CDR3 in DNA: TGTGCCAGCAGCCCGACCGGGACAGGCCTTCGCACTGAAGCTTTCTTT. This gives the protein CASSPTGTGLRTEAFF. The full variable domain, in which reference TRBV28 and TRBJ1-1 provide the parts outside the CDR3, is DVKVTQSSRYLVKRTGEKVFLECVQDMDHENMFWYRQDPGLGLRLIYFSYDVKMKEKGDIPEGYSVSREKKERFSLILESASTNQTSMYLCASSPTGTGLRTEAFFGQGTRLTVV.

This sequence joins TRBV2 and TRBJ1-1; unclear D gene. Germline lookup yields CDR1 SNHLY and CDR2 FYNNEI. The CDR3 runs to 15 residues. The V end was cut by 6 bases, the J end by 10 bases, with 24 bases between. CDR3 in amino acids: CASSPGTIGLQGAFF. The CDR3 DNA reads TGTGCCAGCAGCCCCGGCACCATAGGGCTGCAAGGAGCTTTCTTT.

J is TRBJ2-1 and V is TRBV6-1; 9 nucleotides agree with TRBD2. TRBJ2-7 matches the DNA end more closely, so the J call is doubtful. The V gene's germline CDR1 is MNHNS and CDR2 SASEGT. This CDR3 region has 17 residues. CDR3 nucleotides: TGTGCCAGCAGTGAAGCGAGCGGGGGGATCTCCTACAATGAGCAGTACTTC. Translation: CASSEASGGISYNEQYF.

About this clonotype itself: One base away lies a much larger clone, so this may be a sequencing read error. This chain joins TRBV7-2 and TRBJ2-1; 10 positions match TRBD1. The better agreement between TRBJ2-7 and the DNA end casts doubt on the J call. Germline CDR1 and CDR2: SGHTA and FQGNSA. The CDR3 runs 16 residues. Here the CDR3 reads CASSLGTGGAYNEQYF. The CDR3 region has the DNA TGTGCCAGCAGCTTAGGGACAGGGGGAGCATACAATGAGCAGTACTTC.

This clonotype was recorded a few times. V is TRBV30 and J is TRBJ1-4; no reliable D call. Germline V gene data show CDR1 as GTSNPN and CDR2 as SVGIG (reference sequence). V lost 3 bases to trimming and J lost 4 bases, with 12 bases between them. This CDR3 has 14 residues. Here the CDR3 DNA reads TGTGCCTGGAGCGCCAACAGCGTTAATGAAAAACTGTTTTTT. It codes for CAWSANSVNEKLFF.

This clonotype was observed a few times. A read error may be the cause here, since a much bigger clone is one base away. The chain links TRBV20-1 to TRBJ2-7, with 8 bases identical to TRBD2. CDR1 is DFQATT, CDR2 SNEGSKA, per germline (reference sequence). The CDR3 runs to 16 residues. Losses at the gene ends were 5 bases for V and 7 bases for J; bases not matched to a gene: 19. For the CDR3, the DNA is TGCAGTGCTGATAGGGGAGCGGGGGTTATCTACAATGAGCAGTACTTC. It translates to CSADRGAGVIYNEQYF.

This clonotype was observed many times. The chain is built from TRBV20-1 and TRBJ1-2, with 7 nucleotides matching TRBD1. V was clipped by 3 bases and J by 8 bases; unmatched bases: 6. The CDR3 sequence is 12 residues long. Germline V lookup: CDR1 DFQATT, CDR2 SNEGSKA (reference sequence). This CDR3 reads CSASRDSAGYTF. DNA of the CDR3: TGCAGTGCTAGCCGGGACAGCGCAGGCTACACCTTC.

Only a few counts were recorded for this clonotype. The chain links TRBV5-1 to TRBJ1-5, with a possible D match to TRBD1 (6 bases). V shed 2 bases and J shed 7 bases, with 19 bases lying between them. Germline CDR1 SGHRS, CDR2 YFSETQ. The CDR3 is 16 amino acids. For the CDR3, the DNA is TGCGCCAGCAGCTTTCATAGGCAGGGGAAATGGCAGCCCCAGCATTTT. Encoded protein: CASSFHRQGKWQPQHF. Full variable domain (outside the CDR3, taken from reference TRBV5-1 and TRBJ1-5): KAGVTQTPRYLIKTRGQQVTLSCSPISGHRSVSWYQQTPGQGLQFLFEYFSETQRNKGNFPGRFSGRQFSNSRSEMNVSTLELGDSALYLCASSFHRQGKWQPQHFGDGTRLSIL.

This clonotype was counted ten times or more. The chain uses TRBV5-1 and TRBJ2-3; 11 nucleotides line up with TRBD2. The trim removed 4 bases at V and 2 bases at J, leaving 6 bases unmatched. Germline CDR1 is SGHRS and CDR2 is YFSETQ. The CDR3 consists of 16 residues. The DNA for the CDR3 is TGCGCCAGCAGCCCGGGACTAGCGGCAAACACAGATACGCAGTATTTT. It encodes CASSPGLAANTDTQYF.

This clonotype has more than one count but fewer than ten. This sequence may be a read error, since a much larger clone differs from it by one base. The V and J genes are TRBV5-1 and TRBJ2-7, with a tentative D call TRBD2 (5 bases). Germline values: CDR1 SGHRS, CDR2 YFSETQ. V gave up 4 bases and J gave up 7 bases, with 12 bases separating them. The CDR3 extends over 12 amino acids. CDR3: CASSVARGEQYF. CDR3 DNA sequence: TGCGCCAGCAGCGTGGCCCGGGGTGAGCAGTACTTC.

CDR3 sequence (DNA): TGTGCCAGCAGTTACTCGAGTTCAGGGAACACTGAAGCTTTCTTT. Its protein product is CASSYSSSGNTEAFF. This sequence joins TRBV6-5 and TRBJ1-1; D remains ambiguous. Germline V lookup: CDR1 MNHEY, CDR2 SVGAGI. Trimming took off 0 bases at V and 1 base at J, with 9 bases between the two ends. The CDR3 has 15 amino acids.

The genes are TRBV20-1 and TRBJ1-1, with 8 positions matching TRBD1. The CDR3 is 14 amino acids. V shed 5 bases, J shed 1 base, and the junction held 6 bases outside the gene matches. Per germline, CDR1 DFQATT and CDR2 SNEGSKA (reference sequence). CDR3 loop: CSAYPGTGNTEAFF. The CDR3 DNA follows: TGCAGTGCTTATCCCGGGACAGGGAACACTGAAGCTTTCTTT.

This clonotype was seen many times. The V gene is TRBV6-2 or TRBV6-3, the J gene TRBJ2-1; 8 bases map to TRBD2. Looked up from germline, CDR1 is MNHEY and CDR2 is SVGEGT. The CDR3 is 16 amino acids. J was trimmed by 1 base and V by 5 bases; bases with no gene match: 7. The CDR3 DNA sequence: TGTGCCAGCAGTCCATTGCGGGGGGCGTCCTACAATGAGCAGTTCTTC. Amino acids: CASSPLRGASYNEQFF.

As regards this clonotype: This sequence may be a read error, since a much larger clone differs from it by one base. The chain combines TRBV12-3 or TRBV12-4 with TRBJ2-3, with D possibly matching TRBD2 (7 bases). V lost 3 bases and J lost 3, with 10 bases in between. The CDR3 is 14 amino acids. The CDR3: CASSFGGQTDTQYF. The DNA of the CDR3 is TGTGCCAGCAGTTTCGGGGGGCAGACAGATACGCAGTATTTT.

The V call is TRBV28, the J call TRBJ2-5; D may match TRBD1 or TRBD2 (5 bases each). TRBJ2-7 explains the end of the DNA better; the J call may be wrong. Germline lookup yields CDR1 MDHEN and CDR2 SYDVKM. CDR3 length: 14 amino acids. This chain's CDR3 is CASSLNSGTHEQYF. In nucleotides, the CDR3 is TGTGCCAGCAGTTTAAATTCAGGGACCCACGAGCAGTACTTC.

This clonotype was seen ten or more times. The chain is built from TRBV9 and TRBJ2-5; D remains ambiguous. Germline V CDR1 and CDR2: SGDLS, YYNGEE. Between the trimmed V and J ends, which lost 4 bases and 2 bases, there was a span of 9 bases. The CDR3 is 13 amino acids. CDR3 DNA sequence: TGTGCCAGCAGCCCATTCCCACAAGAGACCCAGTACTTC. Translated, it gives CASSPFPQETQYF.

Ten or more counts support this clonotype. Here the CDR3 DNA reads TGTGCCAGCAGCTTAACGGGGGCGAGCGGGGGGGCCACAGAGCAGTTCTTC. The encoded protein is CASSLTGASGGATEQFF. This sequence joins TRBV7-3 and TRBJ2-1, with TRBD2 identical over 10 bases. Germline V gene data show CDR1 as SGHTA and CDR2 as FQGTGA. Trimming removed 0 bases from V and 10 bases from J; junction bases left unmatched: 12. This CDR3 has 17 residues. The full variable domain, completed using reference TRBV7-3 and TRBJ2-1, is GAGVSQTPSNKVTEKGKYVELRCDPISGHTALYWYRQSLGQGPEFLIYFQGTGAADDSGLPNDRFFAVRPEGSVSTLKIQRTERGDSAVYLCASSLTGASGGATEQFFGPGTRLTVL.

This chain uses TRBV7-2 with TRBJ1-1, with D unresolved. The V and J ends lost 2 bases and 0 bases respectively, with 10 bases between them. This CDR3 contains 15 residues. The germline V gene encodes CDR1 SGHTA and CDR2 FQGNSA. The CDR3 DNA reads as TGTGCCAGCAGCTTACCGGGCCAGGTGAACACTGAAGCTTTCTTT. Translating it yields CASSLPGQVNTEAFF.

There are many counts of this clonotype. This chain connects TRBV20-1 to TRBJ1-2; possibly TRBD1 for D (5 bases). This CDR3 comprises 12 residues. V lost 1 base, J lost 5 bases, and 8 bases lay in between. CDR1 and CDR2 (germline): DFQATT, SNEGSKA (reference sequence). CDR3 loop: CSARVGPYGYTF. The CDR3 region has the DNA TGCAGTGCTAGAGTGGGACCTTATGGCTACACCTTC.